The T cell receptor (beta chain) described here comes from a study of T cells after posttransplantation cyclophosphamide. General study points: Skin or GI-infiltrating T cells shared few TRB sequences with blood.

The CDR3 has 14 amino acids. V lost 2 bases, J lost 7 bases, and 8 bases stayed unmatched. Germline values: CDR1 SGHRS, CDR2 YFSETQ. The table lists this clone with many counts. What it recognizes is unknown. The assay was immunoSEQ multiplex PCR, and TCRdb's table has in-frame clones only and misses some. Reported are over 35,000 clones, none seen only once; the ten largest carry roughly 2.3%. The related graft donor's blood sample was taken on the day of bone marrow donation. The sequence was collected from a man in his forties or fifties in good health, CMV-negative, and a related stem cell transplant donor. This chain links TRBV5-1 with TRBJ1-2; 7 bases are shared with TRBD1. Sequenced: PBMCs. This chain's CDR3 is CASSFENSGGGYTF. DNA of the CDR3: TGCGCCAGCAGCTTCGAGAACTCAGGGGGTGGCTACACCTTC.